This T cell receptor (beta chain) was recovered during a study of blood T cell repertoires in COVID-19. Study background: The United States, Italy and Spain provided the acute and convalescent COVID-19 samples. PBMCs, B-cell-depleted T cells, or T cells provided the cDNA or gDNA that made up the material.

Trimming cost V 1 base and J 6 bases, with 9 bases left between them. The germline gives CDR1 SNHLY, CDR2 FYNNEI. This CDR3 region has 13 residues. As processed by the authors: Scientists estimated how many nucleated cells there were by amplifying reference gene primers. TCRdb's table, derived via immunoSEQ multiplex PCR, lists solely in-frame clones and lacks some. V, J and clone size are taken as reported in that table, and D and trimming were inferred from the DNA itself. Counted here are some 220,000 clones, about 79% occurring once; the ten biggest clones make up roughly a tenth. This sequence originates from a man between 45 and 60 years old with active or convalescent COVID-19. This chain joins TRBV2 and TRBJ1-2, with D possibly TRBD1 on 5 matching bases. Specimen: peripheral blood. Written as DNA, the CDR3 is TGTGCCAGCAGTGAAGTTCAGGGCCATGGCTACACCTTC. Translated: CASSEVQGHGYTF. Full variable domain (rest looked up from reference TRBV2 and TRBJ1-2): EPEVTQTPSHQVTQMGQEVILRCVPISNHLYFYWYRQILGQKVEFLVSFYNNEISEKSEIFDDQFSVERPDGSNFTLKIRSTKLEDSAMYFCASSEVQGHGYTFGSGTRLTVV.